One sample yielded the 20 T cell receptor beta chains listed below, sequenced in a study of metastatic and nonmetastatic thyroid tumors. TCRdb ran MiXCR on the PCR reads. The table includes approximately 19,000 clones, around 21% detected once. Each patient went into thyroid surgery without having received any treatment. The sample was blood. Receptor source: a female donor with papillary thyroid cancer or a benign thyroid nodule (not recorded which). Some clones in this sample may be carry-over from other donors' samples.

This rearrangement joins TRBV11-1 to TRBJ2-7, with 8 positions matching TRBD2. V shed 4 bases, J shed 10 bases, and the junction held 18 bases outside the gene matches. The CDR3 covers 16 residues. Germline V gene lookup returns CDR1 SGHAT and CDR2 FQDESV (reference sequence). CDR3 protein: CASSSPGGGNPYYQYF. The CDR3 bases are TGTGCCAGCAGCTCCCCCGGGGGGGGCAATCCCTACTATCAGTACTTC.

Comments on this clone: Compared with germline, one end of the junction differs, possibly owing to a read error. This rearrangement joins TRBV6-6 to TRBJ1-2; D is possibly TRBD1 (5 bases). Germline V gene data show CDR1 as MNHNY and CDR2 as SVGAGI (reference sequence). The CDR3 covers 16 residues. The DNA of the CDR3 is TGTGCCAGCAGTTACTCCGAGCGGGGCCTGGTGGATGGCCACACCTTC. Its protein is CASSYSERGLVDGHTF.

This clone is categorized as medium-sized. The chain recombines TRBV6-1 with TRBJ2-2; D may be TRBD2 (5 bases). The germline V and J ends were trimmed by 1 base and 0 bases, with 6 bases remaining between them. The CDR3 is 15 amino acids. CDR1 MNHNS and CDR2 SASEGT come from the germline V gene. DNA for the CDR3: TGTGCCAGCAGTGAAGACGGGACGAACACCGGGGAGCTGTTTTTT. The encoded protein is CASSEDGTNTGELFF.

This clone was counted at least ten times. The J gene is TRBJ2-3, the V gene TRBV19, with 13 bases fitting TRBD2. V was pared by 8 bases and J by 3 bases, with 11 bases of the junction left unmatched. CDR1 and CDR2 (germline): LNHDA, SQIVND (reference sequence). The CDR3 is 17 residues long. Written as DNA, the CDR3 is TGTGCCAGTGCCGGGACTAGCGGGGTCCTGGGAACAGATACGCAGTATTTT. Protein product: CASAGTSGVLGTDTQYF.

Many counts were recorded for this clone. V usage is TRBV18 and J usage is TRBJ2-7, with D unclear. The CDR3 loop spans 12 amino acids. Germline V CDR1 and CDR2: KGHSH, LQKENI. Trimming stripped 4 bases from V and 4 bases from J, with 8 bases between. CDR3 nucleotides: TGTGCCAGCTCACAAGACCTATACGAGCAGTACTTC. This gives the protein CASSQDLYEQYF. Using reference TRBV18 and TRBJ2-7 for the parts outside the CDR3, the full variable domain is NAGVMQNPRHLVRRRGQEARLRCSPMKGHSHVYWYRQLPEEGLKFMVYLQKENIIDESGMPKERFSAEFPKEGPSILRIQQVVRGDSAAYFCASSQDLYEQYFGPGTRLTVT.

This clone was recorded many times. The V call is TRBV12-3 or TRBV12-4, the J call TRBJ2-6; D might be TRBD1 (6 bases). The CDR3 runs to 15 residues. Trimming removed 5 bases from V and 1 base from J, with 9 bases in between. The CDR3 nucleotides read TGTGCCAGCAGTACCACAGGGTCTGGGGCCAACGTCCTGACTTTC. Its protein product is CASSTTGSGANVLTF.

The chain employs TRBV7-8 and TRBJ2-7, with a tentative D call TRBD1 (6 bases). Germline V gives CDR1 SGHVS, CDR2 FQNEAQ. Between the trimmed V and J ends, which lost 2 bases and 2 bases, there was a span of 13 bases. This CDR3 is 15 amino acids long. This CDR3 reads CASSLRQGSAYEQYV. The DNA for the CDR3 is TGTGCCAGCAGCTTAAGGCAGGGGTCGGCCTACGAGCAGTACGTC.

The table lists this clone with many counts. The chain joins TRBV5-1 to TRBJ2-7; D uncertain. This CDR3 spans 13 amino acids. V shed 0 bases and J shed 0 bases, with 4 bases lying between them. In germline, CDR1 is SGHRS, CDR2 YFSETQ. The CDR3 sequence is CASSLAVSYEQYF. CDR3 in DNA: TGCGCCAGCAGCTTGGCAGTCTCCTACGAGCAGTACTTC.

This clone was seen repeatedly, ten times or more. The chain carries TRBV4-1 and TRBJ2-1, with D perhaps matching TRBD2 (6 bases). This CDR3 region has 16 residues. Trimming pared 4 bases from V and 3 bases from J, leaving 16 bases between. The germline CDR1 and CDR2 sequences are MGHRA and YSYEKL. The CDR3 DNA sequence: TGCGCCAGCAGCCGCAGCGGAGGGGCCAACTACAATGAGCAGTTCTTC. Translating gives CASSRSGGANYNEQFF.

This clone has a count of ten or more. J is TRBJ2-5 and V is TRBV30; TRBD1 matches at 10 bases. This CDR3 contains 14 residues. Per germline, CDR1 GTSNPN and CDR2 SVGIG (reference sequence). The V gene end was trimmed by 1 base and the J gene end by 5 bases; junction bases not matched to a gene: 4. The CDR3 DNA sequence: TGTGCCTGGAGTGCAGGGACAGGGGATGAGACCCAGTACTTC. It specifies CAWSAGTGDETQYF.

This clone has ten or more counts. This rearrangement joins TRBV20-1 to TRBJ2-5, with D perhaps TRBD2 (8 bases). The CDR3 has 15 amino acids. The V gene's germline CDR1 is DFQATT and CDR2 SNEGSKA (reference sequence). Between the trimmed V and J ends, which lost 6 bases and 5 bases, there was a span of 22 bases. The CDR3 loop reads CSAAGFGRGQETQYF. In DNA form, the CDR3 reads TGCAGTGCCGCGGGGTTCGGGAGGGGACAGGAGACCCAGTACTTC.

With respect to this clone: The DNA is left out, because the CDR3 cannot be placed on it with certainty; the CDR3 is given as TCRdb lists it. The chain uses TRBV7-5 and TRBJ2-7; the D call in the table, TRBD1, was not verified against the DNA. TRBV7-5 is a pseudogene locus. A total of 19 residues make up the CDR3, ends included. CDR3 loop: CISVPEAPGRYRRVYEQYF.

The CDR3 spells CSAIPAGLARSHYEQYF. CDR3 coding DNA: TGCAGTGCTATTCCAGCAGGACTAGCGAGAAGCCACTACGAGCAGTACTTC. This chain connects TRBV20-1 to TRBJ2-7; the match to TRBD2 covers 9 bases. The ends lost 4 bases at V and 3 bases at J; junction bases unmatched: 16. CDR3 length: 17 residues. Germline V gives CDR1 DFQATT, CDR2 SNEGSKA (reference sequence).

The chain employs TRBV9 and TRBJ1-2; D might be TRBD1 (5 bases). Germline loops: CDR1 SGDLS, CDR2 YYNGEE. The CDR3 totals 14 residues. CDR3 sequence (DNA): TGTGCTAATACGGGAGGGGCGGCGGACTATGGCTACACCTTC. Encoded protein: CANTGGAADYGYTF.

In this sample, this clone turned up many times. The chain combines TRBV7-9 with TRBJ1-1; 9 bases are shared with TRBD1. Per the germline V gene, CDR1 is SEHNR and CDR2 is FQNEAQ (reference sequence). The V gene end was trimmed by 5 bases and the J gene end by 6 bases; junction bases not matched to a gene: 7. This CDR3 contains 14 residues. In DNA, the CDR3 is TGTGCCAGCAGCCCGGGACAGGGCCGGTCTGAAGCTTTCTTT. Its protein product is CASSPGQGRSEAFF.

This clone was seen repeatedly, ten times or more. The CDR3 DNA sequence: TGTGCCAGCTCACAAGACACATCTTATGGCTACACCTTC. Protein product: CASSQDTSYGYTF. The V and J genes are TRBV18 and TRBJ1-2; D remains unclear. Germline-derived CDR1 and CDR2 are KGHSH and LQKENI. This CDR3 has 13 amino acids. V was cut by 4 bases and J by 5 bases, with 11 bases left in between.

In this sample, this clone turned up many times. This chain links TRBV6-6 with TRBJ2-1; TRBD2 might be the D (8 bases). The germline CDR1 and CDR2 sequences are MNHNY and SVGAGI (reference sequence). There are 16 residues in the CDR3. V shed 4 bases and J shed 4 bases, with 17 bases lying between them. The CDR3 sequence: CASSLGGGGKYNEQFF. The CDR3 DNA is TGTGCCAGCAGTTTAGGGGGCGGGGGGAAATACAATGAGCAGTTCTTC.

In the case of this clone: A much bigger clone sits one base away, suggesting this may be a read error. The chain is built from TRBV29-1 and TRBJ2-5; D uncertain. The CDR3 consists of 12 residues. V was trimmed by 2 bases and J by 5 bases, leaving 9 bases between them. In germline, CDR1 is SQVTM, CDR2 ANQGSEA. The CDR3 reads CSVESHAETQYF. CDR3 DNA: TGCAGCGTTGAATCGCACGCCGAGACCCAGTACTTC. The full variable domain, rest sourced from reference TRBV29-1 and TRBJ2-5, is SAVISQKPSRDICQRGTSLTIQCQVDSQVTMMFWYRQQPGQSLTLIATANQGSEATYESGFVIDKFPISRPNLTFSTLTVSNMSPEDSSIYLCSVESHAETQYFGPGTRLLVL.

This clone was seen many times. This chain connects TRBV11-1 to TRBJ1-2; D is unclear. The CDR3 extends over 17 amino acids. The V gene's germline CDR1 is SGHAT and CDR2 FQDESV (reference sequence). The ends were cut back, 5 bases at V and 0 bases at J, with 19 bases in the middle. The CDR3 DNA reads TGTGCCAGCAGCCGCGGTCCTTCCCCGCTAGCTAACTATGGCTACACCTTC. This codes for CASSRGPSPLANYGYTF.

This clone was recorded once. One end of the junction varies from germline; a read error may be responsible. This rearrangement joins TRBV9 to TRBJ1-5; 7 bases are shared with TRBD1. Germline V gene sequence: CDR1 SGDLS, CDR2 YYNGEE. The length of the CDR3 is 15 residues. CDR3 coding DNA: TGTACCAGCAGCGTCGGAGACAGGGTCAATCAGACCCAGCATTTT. This codes for CTSSVGDRVNQTQHF.